This T cell receptor beta chain was identified during a study of human T cells and chemical hapten exposure. This CDR3 is built from 14 residues. Per germline, CDR1 SQVTM and CDR2 ANQGSEA. V trimming: 2 bases; J trimming: 6 bases; junction bases outside the gene matches: 6. Using its own MiXCR run on the RACE reads, TCRdb lists one record per CDR3 protein. This table has roughly 100,000 distinct CDR3 sequences, under 35% appearing once. Study findings and constraints: Counts of TCRs above 1 in 1000 frequency stayed unchanged with DPC sensitization.

The time point denotes: patch test 3, about 24 weeks after DPC sensitization. Documented treatment: therapeutic diphenylcyclopropenone sensitization with weekly scalp DPC. Note on this clonotype: Its target is not known.

The sample consisted of whole blood, taken in connection with sensitization to the hapten diphenylcyclopropenone (DPC). The clonotype comes from a man in his forties with alopecia areata. Some clones in this sample may be carry-over from other donors' samples. This chain connects TRBV29-1 to TRBJ2-7, with 11 nucleotides matching TRBD2. The CDR3 here is CSVEPLAGGTEQYF. Here the CDR3 DNA reads TGCAGCGTTGAACCTCTAGCGGGGGGTACCGAGCAGTACTTC.